This TCR beta chain was sequenced during a study of response to subunit inactivated influenza vaccine. In TCRdb, the RT-PCR reads were re-called with MiXCR into one record per CDR3 protein. The sample shows some 800,000 distinct CDR3 sequences, over 20% of them seen only once. There are many counts of this clonotype. This CDR3 region has 12 residues. Germline V gene data show CDR1 as MNHEY and CDR2 as SMNVEV (reference sequence). The germline V and J ends were trimmed by 10 bases and 5 bases, with 15 bases remaining between them. The sequence was collected from a middle-aged man who received an inactivated influenza vaccine. The chain has TRBV27 and TRBJ2-7; no reliable D call. The source material was PBMCs from blood, sampled less than 6 days after vaccination. The CDR3 DNA reads as TGTGCCAAGTTTAGTGGGTATGACGAGCAGTACTTC. Translated: CAKFSGYDEQYF.